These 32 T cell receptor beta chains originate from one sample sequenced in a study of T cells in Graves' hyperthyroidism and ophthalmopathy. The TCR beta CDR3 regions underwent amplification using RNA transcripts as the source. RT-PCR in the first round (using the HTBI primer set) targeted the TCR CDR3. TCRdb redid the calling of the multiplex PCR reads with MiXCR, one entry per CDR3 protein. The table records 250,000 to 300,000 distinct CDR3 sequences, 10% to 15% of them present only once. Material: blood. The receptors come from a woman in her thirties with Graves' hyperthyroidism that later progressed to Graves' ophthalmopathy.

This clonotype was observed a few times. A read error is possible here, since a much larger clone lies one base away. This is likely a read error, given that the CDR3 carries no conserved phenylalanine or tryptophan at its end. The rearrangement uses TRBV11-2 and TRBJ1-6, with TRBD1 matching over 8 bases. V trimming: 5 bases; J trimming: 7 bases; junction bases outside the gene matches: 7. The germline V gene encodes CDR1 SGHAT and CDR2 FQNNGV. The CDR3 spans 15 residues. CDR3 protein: CASSQDRERNSPLHL. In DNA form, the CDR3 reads TGTGCCAGCAGCCAGGACAGGGAAAGGAATTCACCCCTCCACCTT.

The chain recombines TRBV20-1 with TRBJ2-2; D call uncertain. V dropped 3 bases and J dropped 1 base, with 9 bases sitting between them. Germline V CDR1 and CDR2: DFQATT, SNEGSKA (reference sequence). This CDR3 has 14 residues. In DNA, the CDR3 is TGCAGTGCTAGTGAACAGAAGAACACCGGGGAGCTGTTTTTT. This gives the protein CSASEQKNTGELFF.

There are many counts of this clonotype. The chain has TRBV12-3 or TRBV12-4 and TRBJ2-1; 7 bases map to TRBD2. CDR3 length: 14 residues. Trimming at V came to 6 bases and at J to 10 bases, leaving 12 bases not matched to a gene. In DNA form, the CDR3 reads TGTGCCAGCAGCCGGGACTACCCCGGAGCGGAGCAGTTCTTC. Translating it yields CASSRDYPGAEQFF.

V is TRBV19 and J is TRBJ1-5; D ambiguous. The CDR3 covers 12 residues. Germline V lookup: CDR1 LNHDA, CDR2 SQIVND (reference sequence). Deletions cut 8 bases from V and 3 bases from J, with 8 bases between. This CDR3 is CASARLNQPQHF. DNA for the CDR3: TGTGCCAGTGCCCGTCTCAATCAGCCCCAGCATTTT.

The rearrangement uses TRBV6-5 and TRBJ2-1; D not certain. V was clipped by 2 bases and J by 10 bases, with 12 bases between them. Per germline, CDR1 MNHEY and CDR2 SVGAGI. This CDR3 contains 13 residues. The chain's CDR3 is CASSYHSGLEQFF. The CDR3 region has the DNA TGTGCCAGCAGTTACCACTCCGGGTTAGAGCAGTTCTTC.

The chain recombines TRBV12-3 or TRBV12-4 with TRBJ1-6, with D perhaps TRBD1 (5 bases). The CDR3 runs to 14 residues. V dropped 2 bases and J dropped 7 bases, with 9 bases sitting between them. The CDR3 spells CASSLQGDNSPLHF. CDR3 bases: TGTGCCAGCAGTTTACAGGGCGACAATTCACCCCTCCACTTT.

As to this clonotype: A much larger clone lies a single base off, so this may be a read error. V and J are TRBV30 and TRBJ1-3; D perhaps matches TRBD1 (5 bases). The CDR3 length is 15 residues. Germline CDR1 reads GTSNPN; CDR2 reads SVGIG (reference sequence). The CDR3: CAWSVQRDSGNAIYF. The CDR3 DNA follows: TGTGCCTGGAGTGTACAGCGGGACTCTGGAAACGCCATATATTTT.

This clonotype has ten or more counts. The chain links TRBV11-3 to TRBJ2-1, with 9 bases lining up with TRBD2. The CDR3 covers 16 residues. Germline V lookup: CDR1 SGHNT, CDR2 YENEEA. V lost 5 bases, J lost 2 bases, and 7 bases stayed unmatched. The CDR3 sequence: CASSLHGTSPYNEQFF. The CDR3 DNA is TGTGCCAGCAGCCTACACGGGACTAGCCCCTACAATGAGCAGTTCTTC.

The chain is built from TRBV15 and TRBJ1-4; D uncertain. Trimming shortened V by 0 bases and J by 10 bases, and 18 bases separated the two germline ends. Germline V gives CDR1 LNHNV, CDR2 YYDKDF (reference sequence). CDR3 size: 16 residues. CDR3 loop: CATSREGRPYEGKLFF. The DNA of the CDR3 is TGTGCCACCAGCAGAGAAGGGCGGCCGTATGAGGGAAAACTGTTTTTT. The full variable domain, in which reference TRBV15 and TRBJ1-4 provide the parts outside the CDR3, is DAMVIQNPRYQVTQFGKPVTLSCSQTLNHNVMYWYQQKSSQAPKLLFHYYDKDFNNEADTPDNFQSRRPNTSFCFLDIRSPGLGDTAMYLCATSREGRPYEGKLFFGSGTQLSVL.

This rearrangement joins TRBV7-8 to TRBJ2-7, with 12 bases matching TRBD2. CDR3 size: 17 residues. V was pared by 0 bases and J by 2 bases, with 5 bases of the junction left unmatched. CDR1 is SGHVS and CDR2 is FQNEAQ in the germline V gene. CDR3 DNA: TGTGCCAGCAGCTTAGCGCGGACTAGCGGGACCACCTACGAGCAGTACTTC. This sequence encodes CASSLARTSGTTYEQYF.

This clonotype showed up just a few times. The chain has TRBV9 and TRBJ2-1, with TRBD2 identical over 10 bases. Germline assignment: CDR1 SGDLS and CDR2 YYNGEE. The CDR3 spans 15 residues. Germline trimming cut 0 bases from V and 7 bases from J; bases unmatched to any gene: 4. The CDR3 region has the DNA TGTGCCAGCAGCGTAGAGGGACTAGCGTTAAATGAGCAGTTCTTC. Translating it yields CASSVEGLALNEQFF.

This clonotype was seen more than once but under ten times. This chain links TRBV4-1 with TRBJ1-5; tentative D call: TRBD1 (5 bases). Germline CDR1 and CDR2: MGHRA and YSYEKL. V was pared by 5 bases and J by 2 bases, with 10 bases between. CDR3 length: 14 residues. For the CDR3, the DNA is TGCGCCAGCAGCGGGACCGTGGGCAATCAGCCCCAGCATTTT. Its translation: CASSGTVGNQPQHF.

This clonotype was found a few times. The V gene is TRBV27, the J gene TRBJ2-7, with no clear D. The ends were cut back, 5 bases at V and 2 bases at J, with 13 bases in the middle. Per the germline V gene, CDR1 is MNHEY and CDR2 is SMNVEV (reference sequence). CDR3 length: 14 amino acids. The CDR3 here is CASSPPLSPYEQYF. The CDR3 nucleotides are TGTGCCAGCAGTCCTCCCCTATCCCCCTACGAGCAGTACTTC.

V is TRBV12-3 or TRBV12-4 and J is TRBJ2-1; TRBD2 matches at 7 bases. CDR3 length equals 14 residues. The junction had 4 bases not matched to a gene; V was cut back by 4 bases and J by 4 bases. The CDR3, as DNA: TGTGCCAGCAGTTCGGCTAGCGGTTACAATGAGCAGTTCTTC. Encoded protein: CASSSASGYNEQFF.

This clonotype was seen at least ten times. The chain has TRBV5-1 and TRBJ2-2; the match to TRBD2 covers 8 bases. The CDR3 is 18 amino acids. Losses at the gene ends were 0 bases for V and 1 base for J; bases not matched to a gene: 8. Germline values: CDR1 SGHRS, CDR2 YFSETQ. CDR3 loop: CASSLEDAGGMNTGELFF. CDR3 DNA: TGCGCCAGCAGCTTGGAGGATGCGGGAGGCATGAACACCGGGGAGCTGTTTTTT.

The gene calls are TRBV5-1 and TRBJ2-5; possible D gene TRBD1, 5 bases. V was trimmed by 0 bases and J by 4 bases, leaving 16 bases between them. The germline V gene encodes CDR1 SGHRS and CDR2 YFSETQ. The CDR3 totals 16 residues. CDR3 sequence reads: CASSLGGANLVETQYF. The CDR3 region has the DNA TGCGCCAGCAGCTTGGGTGGGGCGAATCTGGTAGAGACCCAGTACTTC.

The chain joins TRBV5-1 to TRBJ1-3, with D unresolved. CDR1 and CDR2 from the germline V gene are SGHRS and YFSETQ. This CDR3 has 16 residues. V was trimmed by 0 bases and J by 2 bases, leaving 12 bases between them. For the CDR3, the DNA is TGCGCCAGCAGCTTGGCCCCCTCGGGAACTGGAAACACCATATATTTT. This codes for CASSLAPSGTGNTIYF. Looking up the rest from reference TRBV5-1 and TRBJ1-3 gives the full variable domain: KAGVTQTPRYLIKTRGQQVTLSCSPISGHRSVSWYQQTPGQGLQFLFEYFSETQRNKGNFPGRFSGRQFSNSRSEMNVSTLELGDSALYLCASSLAPSGTGNTIYFGEGSWLTVV.

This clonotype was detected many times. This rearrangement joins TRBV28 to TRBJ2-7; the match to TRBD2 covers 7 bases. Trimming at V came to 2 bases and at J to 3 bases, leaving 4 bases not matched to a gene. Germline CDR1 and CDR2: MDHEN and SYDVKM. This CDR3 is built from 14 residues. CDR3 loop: CASSLRGDYYEQYF. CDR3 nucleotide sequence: TGTGCCAGCAGTTTACGGGGGGACTACTACGAGCAGTACTTC.

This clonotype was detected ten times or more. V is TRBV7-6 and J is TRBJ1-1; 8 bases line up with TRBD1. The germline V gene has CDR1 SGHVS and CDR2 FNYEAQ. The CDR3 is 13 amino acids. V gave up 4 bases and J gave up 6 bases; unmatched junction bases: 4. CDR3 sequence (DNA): TGTGCCAGCAGCTCAGGACAGGGCTCTGAAGCTTTCTTT. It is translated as CASSSGQGSEAFF.

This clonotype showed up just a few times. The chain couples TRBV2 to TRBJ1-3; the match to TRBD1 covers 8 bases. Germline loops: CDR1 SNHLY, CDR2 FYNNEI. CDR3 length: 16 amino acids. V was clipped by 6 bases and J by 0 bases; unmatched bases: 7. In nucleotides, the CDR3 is TGTGCCAGCAGGGGTACAGGGGGATACTCTGGAAACACCATATATTTT. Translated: CASRGTGGYSGNTIYF.

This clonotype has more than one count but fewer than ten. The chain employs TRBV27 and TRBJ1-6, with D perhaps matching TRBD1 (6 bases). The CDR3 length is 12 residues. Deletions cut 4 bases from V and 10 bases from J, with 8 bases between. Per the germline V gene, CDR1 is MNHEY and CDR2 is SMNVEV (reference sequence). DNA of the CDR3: TGTGCCAGCAGTTCTGGGGGCTCACCCCTCCACTTT. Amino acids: CASSSGGSPLHF.

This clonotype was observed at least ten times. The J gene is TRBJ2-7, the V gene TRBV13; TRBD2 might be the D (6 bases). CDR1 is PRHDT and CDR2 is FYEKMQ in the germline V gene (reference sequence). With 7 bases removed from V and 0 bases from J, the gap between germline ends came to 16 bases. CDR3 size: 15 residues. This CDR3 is CASTTSSDFSYEQYF. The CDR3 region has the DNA TGTGCCAGCACCACATCTAGCGATTTCTCCTACGAGCAGTACTTC.

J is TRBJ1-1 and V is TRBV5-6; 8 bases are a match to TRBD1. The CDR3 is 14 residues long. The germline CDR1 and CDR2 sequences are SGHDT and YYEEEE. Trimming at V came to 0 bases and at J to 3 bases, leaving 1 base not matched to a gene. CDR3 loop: CASSLDRGYTEAFF. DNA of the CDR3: TGTGCCAGCAGCTTGGACAGGGGGTACACTGAAGCTTTCTTT.

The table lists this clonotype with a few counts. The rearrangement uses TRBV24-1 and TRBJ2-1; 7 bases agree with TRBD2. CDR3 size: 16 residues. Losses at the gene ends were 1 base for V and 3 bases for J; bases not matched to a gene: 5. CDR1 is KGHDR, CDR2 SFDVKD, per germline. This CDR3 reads CATSDFGRELYNEQFF. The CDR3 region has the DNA TGTGCCACCAGTGATTTTGGGCGGGAGCTCTACAATGAGCAGTTCTTC.

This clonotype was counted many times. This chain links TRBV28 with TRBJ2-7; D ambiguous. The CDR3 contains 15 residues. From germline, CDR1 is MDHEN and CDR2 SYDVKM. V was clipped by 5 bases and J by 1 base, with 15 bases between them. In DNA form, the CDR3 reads TGTGCCAGCAGTCCCATGGTCCCCCCGTCCTACGAGCAGTACTTC. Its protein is CASSPMVPPSYEQYF.

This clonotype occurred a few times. The CDR3 protein is CASSPGAPQGQPQHF. DNA of the CDR3: TGTGCCAGCTCACCTGGGGCCCCCCAAGGGCAGCCCCAGCATTTT. The chain is built from TRBV18 and TRBJ1-5, with a possible D match to TRBD1 (5 bases). CDR3 length: 15 residues. The V and J ends lost 3 bases and 7 bases respectively, with 16 bases between them. CDR1 and CDR2 (germline): KGHSH, LQKENI. The full variable domain, its missing parts supplied by reference TRBV18 and TRBJ1-5, is NAGVMQNPRHLVRRRGQEARLRCSPMKGHSHVYWYRQLPEEGLKFMVYLQKENIIDESGMPKERFSAEFPKEGPSILRIQQVVRGDSAAYFCASSPGAPQGQPQHFGDGTRLSIL.

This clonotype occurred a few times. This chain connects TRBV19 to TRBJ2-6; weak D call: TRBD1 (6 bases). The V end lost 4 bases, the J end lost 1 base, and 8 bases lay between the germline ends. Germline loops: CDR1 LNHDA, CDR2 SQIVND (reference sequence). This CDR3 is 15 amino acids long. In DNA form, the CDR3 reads TGTGCCAGTAGTACACAGGGTTCTGGGGCCAACGTCCTGACTTTC. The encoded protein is CASSTQGSGANVLTF.

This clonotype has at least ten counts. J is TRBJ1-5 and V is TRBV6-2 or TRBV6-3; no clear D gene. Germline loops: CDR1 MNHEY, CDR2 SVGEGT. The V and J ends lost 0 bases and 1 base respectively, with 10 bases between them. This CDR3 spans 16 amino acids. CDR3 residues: CASSYSLDRSNQPQHF. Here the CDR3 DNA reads TGTGCCAGCAGTTACTCTTTGGACCGGAGCAATCAGCCCCAGCATTTT.

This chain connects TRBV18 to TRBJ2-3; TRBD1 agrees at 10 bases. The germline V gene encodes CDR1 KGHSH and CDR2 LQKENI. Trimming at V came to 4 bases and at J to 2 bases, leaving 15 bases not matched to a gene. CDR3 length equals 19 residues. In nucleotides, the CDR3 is TGTGCCAGCTCACAAAGGGGACAGGGGAGTTCCGGAGTCACAGATACGCAGTATTTT. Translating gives CASSQRGQGSSGVTDTQYF.

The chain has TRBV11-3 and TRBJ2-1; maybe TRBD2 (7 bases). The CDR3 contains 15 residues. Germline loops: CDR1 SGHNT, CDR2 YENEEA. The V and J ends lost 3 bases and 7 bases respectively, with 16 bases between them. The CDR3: CASSLGGLRVNEQFF. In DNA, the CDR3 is TGTGCCAGCAGCTTGGGGGGGCTCCGGGTGAATGAGCAGTTCTTC.

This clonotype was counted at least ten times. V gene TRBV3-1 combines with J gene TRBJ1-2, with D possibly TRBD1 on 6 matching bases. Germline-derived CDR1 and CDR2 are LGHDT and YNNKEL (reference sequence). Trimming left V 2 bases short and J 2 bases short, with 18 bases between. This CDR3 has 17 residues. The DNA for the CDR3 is TGTGCCAGCAGCCAAAGCCAAGGAAGGGGGGCGAACTATGGCTACACCTTC. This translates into CASSQSQGRGANYGYTF. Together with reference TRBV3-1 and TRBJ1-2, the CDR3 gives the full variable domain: DTAVSQTPKYLVTQMGNDKSIKCEQNLGHDTMYWYKQDSKKFLKIMFSYNNKELIINETVPNRFSPKSPDKAHLNLHINSLELGDSAVYFCASSQSQGRGANYGYTFGSGTRLTVV.

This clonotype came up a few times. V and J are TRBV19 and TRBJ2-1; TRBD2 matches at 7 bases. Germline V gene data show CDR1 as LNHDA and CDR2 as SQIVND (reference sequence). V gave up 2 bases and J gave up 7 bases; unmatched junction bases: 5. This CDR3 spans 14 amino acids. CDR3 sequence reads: CASSIFRGGNEQFF. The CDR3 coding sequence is TGTGCCAGTAGTATATTTCGGGGAGGGAATGAGCAGTTCTTC. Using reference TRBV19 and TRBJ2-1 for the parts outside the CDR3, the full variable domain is DGGITQSPKYLFRKEGQNVTLSCEQNLNHDAMYWYRQDPGQGLRLIYYSQIVNDFQKGDIAEGYSVSREKKESFPLTVTSAQKNPTAFYLCASSIFRGGNEQFFGPGTRLTVL.